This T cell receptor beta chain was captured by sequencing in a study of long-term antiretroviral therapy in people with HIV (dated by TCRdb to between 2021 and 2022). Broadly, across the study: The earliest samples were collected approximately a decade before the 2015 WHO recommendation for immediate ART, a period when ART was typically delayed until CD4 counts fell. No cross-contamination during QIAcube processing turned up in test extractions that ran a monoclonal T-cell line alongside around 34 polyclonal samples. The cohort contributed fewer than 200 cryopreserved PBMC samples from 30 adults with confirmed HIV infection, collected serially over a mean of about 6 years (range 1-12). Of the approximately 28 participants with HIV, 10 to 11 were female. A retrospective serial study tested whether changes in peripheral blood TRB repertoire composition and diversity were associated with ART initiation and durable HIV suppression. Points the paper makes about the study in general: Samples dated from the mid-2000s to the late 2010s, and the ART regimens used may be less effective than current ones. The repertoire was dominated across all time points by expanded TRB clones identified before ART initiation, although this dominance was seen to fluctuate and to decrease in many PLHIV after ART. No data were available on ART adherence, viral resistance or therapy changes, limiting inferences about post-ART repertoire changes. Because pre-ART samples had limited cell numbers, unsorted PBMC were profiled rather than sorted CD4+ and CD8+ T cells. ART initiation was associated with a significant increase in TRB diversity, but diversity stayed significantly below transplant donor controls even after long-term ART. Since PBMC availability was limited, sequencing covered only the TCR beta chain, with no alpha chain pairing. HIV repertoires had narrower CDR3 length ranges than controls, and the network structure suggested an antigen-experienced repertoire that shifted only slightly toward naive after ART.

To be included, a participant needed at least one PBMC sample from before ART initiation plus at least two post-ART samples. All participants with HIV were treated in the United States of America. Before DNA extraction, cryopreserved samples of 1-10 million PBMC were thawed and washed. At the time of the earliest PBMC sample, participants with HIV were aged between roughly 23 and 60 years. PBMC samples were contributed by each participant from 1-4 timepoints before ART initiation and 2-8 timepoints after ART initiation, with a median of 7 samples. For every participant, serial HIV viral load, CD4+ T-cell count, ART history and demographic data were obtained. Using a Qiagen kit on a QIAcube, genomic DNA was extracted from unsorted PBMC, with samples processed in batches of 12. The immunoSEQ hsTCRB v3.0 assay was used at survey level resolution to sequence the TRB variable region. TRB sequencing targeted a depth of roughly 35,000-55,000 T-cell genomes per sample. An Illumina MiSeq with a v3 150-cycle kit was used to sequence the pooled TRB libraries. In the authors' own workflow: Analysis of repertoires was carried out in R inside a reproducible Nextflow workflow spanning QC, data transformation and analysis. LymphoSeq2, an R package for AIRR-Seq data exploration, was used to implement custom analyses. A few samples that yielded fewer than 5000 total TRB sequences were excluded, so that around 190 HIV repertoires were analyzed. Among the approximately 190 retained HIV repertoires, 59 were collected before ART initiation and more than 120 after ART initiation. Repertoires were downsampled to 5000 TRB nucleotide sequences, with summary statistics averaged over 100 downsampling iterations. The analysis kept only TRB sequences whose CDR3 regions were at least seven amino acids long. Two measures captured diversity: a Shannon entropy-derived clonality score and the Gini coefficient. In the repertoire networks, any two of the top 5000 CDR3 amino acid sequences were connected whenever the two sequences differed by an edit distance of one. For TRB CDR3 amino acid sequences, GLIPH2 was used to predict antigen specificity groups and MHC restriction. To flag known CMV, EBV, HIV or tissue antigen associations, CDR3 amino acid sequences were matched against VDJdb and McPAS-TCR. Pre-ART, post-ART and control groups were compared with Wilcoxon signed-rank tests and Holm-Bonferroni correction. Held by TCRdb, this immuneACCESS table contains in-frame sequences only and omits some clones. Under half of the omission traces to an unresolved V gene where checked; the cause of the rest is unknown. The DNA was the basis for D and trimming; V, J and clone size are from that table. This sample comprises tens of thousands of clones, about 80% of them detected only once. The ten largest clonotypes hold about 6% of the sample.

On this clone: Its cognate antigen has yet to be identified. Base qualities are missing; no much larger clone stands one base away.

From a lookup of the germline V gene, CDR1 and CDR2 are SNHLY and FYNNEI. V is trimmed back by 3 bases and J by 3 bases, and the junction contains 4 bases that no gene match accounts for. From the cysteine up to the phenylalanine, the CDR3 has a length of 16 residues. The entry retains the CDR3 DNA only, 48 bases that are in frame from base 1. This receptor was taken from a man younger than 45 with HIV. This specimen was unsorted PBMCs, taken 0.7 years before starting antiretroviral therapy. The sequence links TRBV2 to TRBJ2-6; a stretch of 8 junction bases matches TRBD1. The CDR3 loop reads CASSDPRGRGANVLTF. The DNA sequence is TGTGCCAGCAGTGATCCCAGGGGGCGTGGGGCCAACGTCCTGACTTTC.